The T cell receptor (beta chain) described here comes from a study of T-cell reconstitution after alpha-beta-depleted transplantation in children. Overall study findings and caveats: Several hundred expanded graft clones reportedly were the source of alpha-beta T cells about two months after transplant. Among T cells one year after transplant, newly produced cells accounted for most counts and diversity.

A library of TCRbeta sequences, prepared with unique molecular identifiers, was generated. One entry per CDR3 protein results from TCRdb running MiXCR on the PCR reads. The sample lists hundreds of thousands of distinct CDR3 sequences, around 15% occurring once. The CDR3 covers 17 residues. V shed 1 base and J 0 bases; nucleotides not matched to a gene: 5. This clonotype came up a few times. Its antigen is not known. This sequence joins TRBV12-3 or TRBV12-4 and TRBJ2-5; TRBD2 aligns across 10 bases. The sequencing used PBMCs, mostly from graft donor cells, collected 360 days after TCRalphabeta/CD19-depleted stem cell transplant. This TCR derives from a male patient aged 10 to 17 who had a stem cell transplant for acute lymphoblastic leukemia, so the T cells may come from the graft donor. The CDR3 DNA follows: TGTGCCAGCAGTTTAGTCGGACTAGCGGCTCACCAAGAGACCCAGTACTTC. This codes for CASSLVGLAAHQETQYF.